The rows below give T cell receptor beta chains drawn from one sample of a study of T cells in Graves' hyperthyroidism and ophthalmopathy. TCRdb re-called the multiplex PCR reads through MiXCR, storing one row per CDR3 protein. This table holds about 600,000 distinct CDR3 sequences, roughly 15% found once. The sample comprised blood. These TCRs come from a woman aged 40 to 49 with Graves' ophthalmopathy. The CDR3 runs from the conserved cysteine through the conserved F or W. A D gene is named only where the DNA matches it firmly. Clone sizes are given selectively: once, few, many, or a class where the clone is expanded.

clone_size: many
v_call: TRBV18
d_call: NA
j_call: TRBJ1-1
cdr3_aa: CASSPLDGRNTEAFF
cdr3_nt: TGTGCCAGCTCACCACTGGACGGACGGAACACTGAAGCTTTCTTT

clone_size: many
v_call: TRBV18
d_call: NA
j_call: TRBJ2-1
cdr3_aa: CASSRRSSSYNEQFF
cdr3_nt: TGTGCCAGCTCCCGTCGCTCAAGCTCCTACAATGAGCAGTTCTTC

clone_size: few
v_call: TRBV7-9
d_call: NA
j_call: TRBJ2-3
cdr3_aa: CASSPHGSTRDTQYF
cdr3_nt: TGTGCCAGCAGCCCCCACGGGTCTACCCGTGATACGCAGTATTTT

clone_size: many
v_call: TRBV5-8
d_call: NA
j_call: TRBJ1-5
cdr3_aa: CASSLFRVYQPQHF
cdr3_nt: TGTGCCAGCAGCTTGTTCCGGGTTTACCAGCCCCAGCATTTT

clone_size: many
v_call: TRBV7-8
d_call: NA
j_call: TRBJ1-1
cdr3_aa: CASSLHGRGVNTEAFF
cdr3_nt: TGTGCCAGCAGCTTACATGGGAGGGGTGTGAACACTGAAGCTTTCTTT

clone_size: many
v_call: TRBV18
d_call: TRBD1
j_call: TRBJ2-7
cdr3_aa: CASSPQQGWYEQYF
cdr3_nt: TGTGCCAGCTCACCTCAACAGGGGTGGTACGAGCAGTACTTC

clone_size: NA
v_call: TRBV6-1
d_call: NA
j_call: TRBJ1-2
cdr3_aa: CASSAQGTYGYTF
cdr3_nt: TGTGCCAGCAGTGCCCAGGGAACCTATGGCTACACCTTC

clone_size: NA
v_call: TRBV20-1
d_call: TRBD1
j_call: TRBJ2-1
cdr3_aa: CSARPTGGAYDGQFF
cdr3_nt: TGCAGTGCTAGGCCTACAGGGGGTGCTTACGATGGGCAGTTCTTC

clone_size: NA
v_call: TRBV27
d_call: TRBD1
j_call: TRBJ2-3
cdr3_aa: CASSWGRGQRNTQYF
cdr3_nt: TGTGCCAGCAGTTGGGGCAGGGGGCAAAGAAATACGCAGTATTTT

clone_size: NA
v_call: TRBV7-9
d_call: TRBD1
j_call: TRBJ2-1
cdr3_aa: CASSLGDSPYNEQFF
cdr3_nt: TGTGCCAGCAGCCTCGGGGACAGCCCCTACAATGAGCAGTTCTTC

clone_size: NA
v_call: TRBV6-2/TRBV6-3
d_call: TRBD2
j_call: TRBJ2-5
cdr3_aa: CASRGGGGGFPLQETQYF
cdr3_nt: TGTGCCAGCAGGGGGGGGGGGGGGGGGTTTCCACTACAAGAGACCCAGTACTTC

clone_size: many
v_call: TRBV7-9
d_call: NA
j_call: TRBJ1-2
cdr3_aa: CASRGSVGIGYTF
cdr3_nt: TGTGCCAGCAGGGGAAGCGTAGGGATCGGCTACACCTTC

clone_size: NA
v_call: TRBV2
d_call: TRBD1
j_call: TRBJ1-1
cdr3_aa: CASSASGQGYTEAFF
cdr3_nt: TGTGCCAGCAGTGCCTCAGGACAGGGTTACACTGAAGCTTTCTTT

clone_size: NA
v_call: TRBV12-3/TRBV12-4
d_call: NA
j_call: TRBJ2-7
cdr3_aa: CASSKSFHQGEQYF
cdr3_nt: TGTGCCAGCAGTAAATCCTTCCATCAGGGGGAGCAGTACTTC

clone_size: many
v_call: TRBV28
d_call: NA
j_call: TRBJ2-4
cdr3_aa: CASSSLARVNIQYF
cdr3_nt: TGTGCCAGCAGCTCCCTCGCACGGGTCAACATTCAGTACTTC

clone_size: NA
v_call: TRBV5-1
d_call: TRBD1
j_call: TRBJ1-1
cdr3_aa: CASSLGQGRAQLKNTEAFF
cdr3_nt: TGCGCCAGCAGCTTGGGACAGGGCCGGGCACAATTGAAGAACACTGAAGCTTTCTTT

clone_size: many
v_call: TRBV6-1
d_call: TRBD2
j_call: TRBJ2-1
cdr3_aa: CASSEGTSGNLEQFF
cdr3_nt: TGTGCCAGCAGTGAGGGGACTAGCGGGAATCTTGAGCAGTTCTTC

clone_size: NA
v_call: TRBV20-1
d_call: TRBD2
j_call: TRBJ2-3
cdr3_aa: CSARGGKRGGGDTQYF
cdr3_nt: TGCAGTGCTAGAGGGGGGAAGCGGGGGGGCGGAGATACGCAGTATTTT

clone_size: many
v_call: TRBV3-1
d_call: NA
j_call: TRBJ2-1
cdr3_aa: CASSPVFF
cdr3_nt: TGTGCCAGCAGCCCCGTGTTCTTC

clone_size: many
v_call: TRBV18
d_call: NA
j_call: TRBJ2-5
cdr3_aa: CASSRHQQETQYF
cdr3_nt: TGTGCCAGCTCACGTCACCAACAAGAGACCCAGTACTTC